The 25 T cell receptor beta chains reported below all come from one sample, sequenced in a study of T cells after yellow fever vaccination. Via MiXCR, TCRdb re-called the 5' RACE reads, giving one row per CDR3 protein. The sample shows 250,000 to 350,000 distinct CDR3 sequences, roughly 8.7% of them seen only once. Sample: CD4+ T cells sorted from PBMCs, taken 5 days after the yellow fever booster vaccination. Source of these receptors: a man between 18 and 29 years old who received the YFV17D yellow fever vaccine.

This clonotype was counted at least ten times. The chain has TRBV4-3 and TRBJ2-3; maybe TRBD2 (5 bases). With 0 bases removed from V and 4 bases from J, the gap between germline ends came to 8 bases. The CDR3 runs to 14 residues. CDR1 is LGHNA, CDR2 YSLEER, per germline. The CDR3 is CASSQDGRADTQYF. CDR3 nucleotide sequence: TGCGCCAGCAGCCAAGATGGGAGAGCAGATACGCAGTATTTT.

This clonotype was counted only a few times. The gene calls are TRBV5-1 and TRBJ1-1, with D unresolved. Germline V gene sequence: CDR1 SGHRS, CDR2 YFSETQ. This CDR3 contains 17 residues. Trimming removed 2 bases at V and 0 bases at J, with 17 bases between. The CDR3 DNA reads TGCGCCAGCAGCTTACCCTTCGGCGGAGACATGAACACTGAAGCTTTCTTT. This sequence encodes CASSLPFGGDMNTEAFF.

This clonotype was seen a handful of times. The rearrangement uses TRBV7-2 and TRBJ2-3; 7 bases align to TRBD1. The J segment lost 4 bases and the V segment lost 2 bases, leaving 9 bases of the junction unmatched. Germline values: CDR1 SGHTA, CDR2 FQGNSA. The CDR3 length is 16 residues. CDR3 sequence (DNA): TGTGCCAGCAGCTTAACGACAGGGTCTGGCGCAGATACGCAGTATTTT. It is translated as CASSLTTGSGADTQYF.

This chain uses TRBV5-1 with TRBJ2-1, with 8 bases aligning to TRBD1. Germline loops: CDR1 SGHRS, CDR2 YFSETQ. The V and J ends lost 5 bases and 8 bases, in that order; junction bases with no gene match: 9. This CDR3 has 14 residues. In DNA, the CDR3 is TGCGCCAGCAGTTCGACAGGGGCGGGCGATGAGCAGTTCTTC. Protein product: CASSSTGAGDEQFF. The full variable domain, its missing parts supplied by reference TRBV5-1 and TRBJ2-1, is KAGVTQTPRYLIKTRGQQVTLSCSPISGHRSVSWYQQTPGQGLQFLFEYFSETQRNKGNFPGRFSGRQFSNSRSEMNVSTLELGDSALYLCASSSTGAGDEQFFGPGTRLTVL.

J is TRBJ2-1 and V is TRBV7-9, with D possibly TRBD2 on 5 matching bases. The CDR3 is 14 residues long. V dropped 5 bases and J dropped 8 bases, with 16 bases sitting between them. CDR1 and CDR2 (germline): SEHNR, FQNEAQ (reference sequence). CDR3 protein: CASSRPREWDEQFF. The CDR3 coding sequence is TGTGCCAGCAGCCGACCGAGGGAGTGGGATGAGCAGTTCTTC.

The chain combines TRBV20-1 with TRBJ1-2; 9 nucleotides align to TRBD1. This CDR3 is 14 amino acids long. From germline, CDR1 is DFQATT and CDR2 SNEGSKA (reference sequence). Germline trimming cut 6 bases from V and 6 bases from J; bases unmatched to any gene: 11. CDR3 residues: CSATPGQGINGYTF. The DNA of the CDR3 is TGCAGTGCAACCCCGGGACAGGGTATCAATGGCTACACCTTC.

V is TRBV29-1 and J is TRBJ2-3; D may be TRBD1 (5 bases). Trimming left V 6 bases short and J 0 bases short, with 16 bases between. The germline CDR1 and CDR2 sequences are SQVTM and ANQGSEA. This CDR3 has 15 residues. CDR3 sequence: CSVGPPGLSTDTQYF. In DNA form, the CDR3 reads TGCAGCGTAGGCCCCCCAGGGCTGAGCACAGATACGCAGTATTTT.

As regards this clonotype: The junction and the germline gene differ at one end; a read error may be behind it. The V gene is TRBV3-1, the J gene TRBJ2-5; D might be TRBD2 (6 bases). Germline lookup yields CDR1 LGHDT and CDR2 YNNKEL (reference sequence). This CDR3 region has 15 residues. The CDR3 spells CASSLTASGQETEFF. The CDR3 DNA is TGTGCCAGCAGCCTCACCGCCAGCGGGCAAGAGACCGAGTTCTTC.

This clonotype was seen many times. The rearrangement uses TRBV7-2 and TRBJ2-3; 8 nucleotides align to TRBD2. Germline assignment: CDR1 SGHTA and CDR2 FQGNSA. Trimming took 5 bases from V and 0 from J; bases not matched to a gene: 10. The CDR3 is made up of 17 amino acids. The CDR3: CASSGAGGGPSTDTQYF. Here the CDR3 DNA reads TGTGCCAGCAGCGGCGCAGGCGGGGGGCCTAGCACAGATACGCAGTATTTT. Full variable domain (rest looked up from reference TRBV7-2 and TRBJ2-3): GAGVSQSPSNKVTEKGKDVELRCDPISGHTALYWYRQSLGQGLEFLIYFQGNSAPDKSGLPSDRFSAERTGGSVSTLTIQRTQQEDSAVYLCASSGAGGGPSTDTQYFGPGTRLTVL.

This clonotype turned up a few times. The chain links TRBV12-5 to TRBJ2-5, with a possible D match to TRBD2 (6 bases). V shed 0 bases and J shed 4 bases, with 18 bases lying between them. Germline CDR1 LGHNT, CDR2 FRNRAP. The CDR3 has 17 residues. CDR3 coding DNA: TGTGCTAGTGGTTTGGTACTTCAGGAGGGTAGGAGAGAGACCCAGTACTTC. Protein: CASGLVLQEGRRETQYF.

This clonotype was seen repeatedly, ten times or more. This chain uses TRBV6-2 or TRBV6-3 with TRBJ2-5; D ambiguous. Trimming removed 6 bases from V and 3 bases from J, with 11 bases in between. The germline V gene has CDR1 MNHEY and CDR2 SVGEGT. CDR3 length equals 13 residues. CDR3 nucleotide sequence: TGTGCCAGCAGCCCCAACAATGAAGAGACCCAGTACTTC. Its translation is CASSPNNEETQYF.

At least ten counts were recorded for this clonotype. The gene calls are TRBV5-5 and TRBJ2-3, with 9 bases identical to TRBD1. This CDR3 is 14 amino acids long. The V segment lost 9 bases and the J segment 4 bases; nucleotides outside the gene matches: 9. The germline CDR1 and CDR2 sequences are SGHKS and YYEKEE (reference sequence). In DNA, the CDR3 is TGTGCCACCGGGACAGGGAATGGCGCAGATACGCAGTATTTT. Its translation: CATGTGNGADTQYF.

This clonotype was seen at least ten times. The chain couples TRBV4-3 to TRBJ2-3; tentatively, D is TRBD1 (6 bases). Germline CDR1 reads LGHNA; CDR2 reads YSLEER. V was pared by 4 bases and J by 9 bases, with 11 bases between. The CDR3 runs to 12 residues. The CDR3 sequence: CASSPDRRTQYF. The CDR3 DNA follows: TGCGCCAGCAGCCCCGACAGGCGCACGCAGTATTTT.

This clonotype was seen only a few times. This chain uses TRBV3-1 with TRBJ2-6, with 7 bases that match TRBD1. In germline, CDR1 is LGHDT, CDR2 YNNKEL (reference sequence). The CDR3 spans 17 residues. Trimming removed 5 bases from V and 2 bases from J; junction bases left unmatched: 9. The CDR3: CASSFSRDRAGANVLTF. CDR3 sequence (DNA): TGTGCCAGCAGCTTCTCTCGCGACAGGGCTGGGGCCAACGTCCTGACTTTC.

In its sample, this clonotype was seen a few times. The rearrangement uses TRBV15 and TRBJ2-4; D is unresolved. V lost 3 bases, J lost 0 bases, and 9 bases lay in between. The length of the CDR3 is 15 residues. Per the germline V gene, CDR1 is LNHNV and CDR2 is YYDKDF (reference sequence). The CDR3 DNA reads as TGTGCCACCAGCAGGACACCTCTAGCCAAAAACATTCAGTACTTC. Translation gives CATSRTPLAKNIQYF.

This clonotype came up a few times. The CDR3 nucleotides read TGTGCCAGCAGTGGCCGGCTAGCTTGGGAGACCCAGTACTTC. This encodes CASSGRLAWETQYF. This sequence joins TRBV2 and TRBJ2-5; D may be TRBD2 (5 bases). CDR1 is SNHLY and CDR2 is FYNNEI in the germline V gene. The V gene lost 4 bases and the J gene lost 5 bases, with 14 bases spanning the gap. This CDR3 is 14 amino acids long.

This clonotype was detected a few times. This rearrangement joins TRBV12-3 or TRBV12-4 to TRBJ2-3; D might be TRBD2 (5 bases). V gave up 2 bases and J gave up 6 bases, with 12 bases separating them. The CDR3 length is 14 residues. The CDR3 is CASSLFGVRDTQYF. The CDR3 nucleotides read TGTGCCAGCAGTTTATTCGGGGTCCGCGATACGCAGTATTTT.

This clonotype occurred many times. The rearrangement joins TRBV21-1 to TRBJ1-2; the table names TRBD1, a call not compared with the DNA. TRBV21-1 is a pseudogene segment. This CDR3 is 16 amino acids long. The CDR3 loop is CASSKEGGTTLYGYTF. DNA of the CDR3: TGTGCCAGCAGCAAAGAGGGGGGGACCACACTCTATGGCTACACCTTC.

This clonotype was counted at least ten times. The V and J genes are TRBV6-5 and TRBJ2-1; D assignment may be TRBD1 or TRBD2 (5 bases each). The germline gives CDR1 MNHEY, CDR2 SVGAGI. The CDR3 totals 16 residues. V was pared by 7 bases and J by 8 bases, with 24 bases between. CDR3 loop: CASTRLGGLQGDEQFF. In nucleotides, the CDR3 is TGTGCCAGCACGCGTCTAGGCGGGCTTCAGGGTGATGAGCAGTTCTTC.

This clonotype was counted ten times or more. The junction differs from germline at one of its ends, possibly a read error. The CDR3, as DNA: TGTGCTAGCAGCTTAGCAGGGGTGGGCACAGATACGCAGTATTTT. Protein: CASSLAGVGTDTQYF. This chain joins TRBV7-7 and TRBJ2-3, with a weak D call TRBD1 (6 bases). CDR1 and CDR2 (germline): SSHAT, FNYEAQ (reference sequence). The CDR3 is made up of 15 amino acids.

The gene calls are TRBV29-1 and TRBJ2-2; either TRBD1 or TRBD2 may fit D (5 bases each). Trimming removed 2 bases from V and 1 base from J, with 11 bases in between. CDR3 length: 15 amino acids. Germline CDR1 is SQVTM and CDR2 is ANQGSEA. CDR3 in amino acids: CSVEQGTVNTGELFF. The DNA of the CDR3 is TGCAGCGTTGAACAAGGGACCGTGAACACCGGGGAGCTGTTTTTT.

This clonotype was detected only a few times. This sequence joins TRBV10-1 and TRBJ2-5; tentatively, D is TRBD1 (6 bases). Trimming took 2 bases from V and 5 from J, leaving 9 bases between them. This CDR3 contains 13 residues. Germline lookup yields CDR1 WNHNN and CDR2 SYGVQD (reference sequence). For the CDR3, the DNA is TGCGCCAGCAGTGAGGGGGGCCCGGAGACCCAGTACTTC. This codes for CASSEGGPETQYF.

This rearrangement joins TRBV20-1 to TRBJ2-5, with D perhaps matching TRBD2 (6 bases). The CDR3 loop spans 14 amino acids. The V and J ends lost 5 bases and 4 bases respectively, with 17 bases between them. CDR1 and CDR2 (germline): DFQATT, SNEGSKA (reference sequence). CDR3 region: CSAGRDPGGETQYF. CDR3 sequence (DNA): TGCAGTGCTGGAAGAGACCCCGGGGGAGAGACCCAGTACTTC.

This clonotype was detected ten times or more. V usage is TRBV5-5 and J usage is TRBJ2-7, with TRBD2 matching 7 bases. Germline-derived CDR1 and CDR2 are SGHKS and YYEKEE (reference sequence). The trim removed 5 bases at V and 0 bases at J, leaving 14 bases unmatched. This CDR3 contains 17 residues. CDR3: CASSPPGGGLISYEQYF. CDR3 DNA sequence: TGTGCCAGCAGTCCTCCGGGCGGGGGACTCATCTCCTACGAGCAGTACTTC.

This rearrangement joins TRBV6-2 or TRBV6-3 to TRBJ1-1; D may be TRBD1 (5 bases). Germline CDR1 is MNHEY and CDR2 is SVGEGT. V dropped 6 bases and J dropped 5 bases, with 16 bases sitting between them. CDR3 size: 14 residues. The CDR3 DNA follows: TGTGCCAGCAGCTTCGACGGCGGGGGAACTGAAGCTTTCTTT. Translating it yields CASSFDGGGTEAFF.